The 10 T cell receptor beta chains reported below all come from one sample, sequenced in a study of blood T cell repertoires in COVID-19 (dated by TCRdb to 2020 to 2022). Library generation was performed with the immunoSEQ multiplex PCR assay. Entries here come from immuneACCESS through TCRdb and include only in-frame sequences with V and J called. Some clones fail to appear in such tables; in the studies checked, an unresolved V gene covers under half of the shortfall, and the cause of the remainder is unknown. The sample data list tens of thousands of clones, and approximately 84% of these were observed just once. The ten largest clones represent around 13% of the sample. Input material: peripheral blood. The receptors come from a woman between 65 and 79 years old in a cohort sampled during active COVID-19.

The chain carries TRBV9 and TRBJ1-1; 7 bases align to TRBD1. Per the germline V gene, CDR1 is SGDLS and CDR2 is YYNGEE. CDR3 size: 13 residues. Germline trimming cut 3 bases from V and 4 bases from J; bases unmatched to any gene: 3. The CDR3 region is CASSAGTVTEAFF. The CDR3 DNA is TGTGCCAGCAGCGCCGGGACAGTCACTGAAGCTTTCTTT.

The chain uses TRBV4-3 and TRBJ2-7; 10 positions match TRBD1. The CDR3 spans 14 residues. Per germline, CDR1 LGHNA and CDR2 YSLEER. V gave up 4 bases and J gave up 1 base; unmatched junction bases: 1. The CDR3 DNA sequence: TGCGCCAGCAGCCGGGACAGGGGTTCCTACGAGCAGTACTTC. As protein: CASSRDRGSYEQYF.

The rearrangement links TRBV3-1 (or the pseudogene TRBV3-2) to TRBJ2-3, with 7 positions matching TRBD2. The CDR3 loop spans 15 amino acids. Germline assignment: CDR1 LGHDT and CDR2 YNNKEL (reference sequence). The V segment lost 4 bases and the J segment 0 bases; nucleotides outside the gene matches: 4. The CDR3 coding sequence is TGTGCCAGCAGCCCAGAGCGGGGTAGCACAGATACGCAGTATTTT. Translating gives CASSPERGSTDTQYF.

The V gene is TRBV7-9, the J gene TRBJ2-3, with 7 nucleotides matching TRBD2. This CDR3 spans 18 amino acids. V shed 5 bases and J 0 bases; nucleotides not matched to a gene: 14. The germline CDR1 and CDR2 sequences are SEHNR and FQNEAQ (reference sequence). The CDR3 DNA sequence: TGTGCCAGCAGCCTACCGGGGGGAGGTGTCGCTAGCACAGATACGCAGTATTTT. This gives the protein CASSLPGGGVASTDTQYF.

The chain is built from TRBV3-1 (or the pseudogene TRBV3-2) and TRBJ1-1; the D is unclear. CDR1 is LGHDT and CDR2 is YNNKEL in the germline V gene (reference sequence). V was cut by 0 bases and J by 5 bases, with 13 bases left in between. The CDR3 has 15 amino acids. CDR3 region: CASSQDSSPLTEAFF. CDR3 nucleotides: TGTGCCAGCAGCCAAGATAGTAGCCCCCTAACTGAAGCTTTCTTT.

The CDR3 loop reads CASSQDTGGGKETQYF. As DNA, the CDR3 is TGCGCCAGCAGCCAAGACACAGGGGGCGGGAAAGAGACCCAGTACTTC. The chain is built from TRBV4-1 and TRBJ2-5; 9 bases are shared with TRBD1. J gave up 3 bases and V 0 bases, and 5 bases lay outside the gene matches. CDR1 MGHRA and CDR2 YSYEKL come from the germline V gene. The CDR3 has 16 amino acids.

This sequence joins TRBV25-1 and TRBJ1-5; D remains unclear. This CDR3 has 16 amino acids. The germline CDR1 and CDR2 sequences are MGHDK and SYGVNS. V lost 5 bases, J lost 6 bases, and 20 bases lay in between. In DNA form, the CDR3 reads TGTGCCAGCAGTTTTTGTTGGCAGTCCCCGCCTCAGCCCCAGCATTTT. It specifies CASSFCWQSPPQPQHF.

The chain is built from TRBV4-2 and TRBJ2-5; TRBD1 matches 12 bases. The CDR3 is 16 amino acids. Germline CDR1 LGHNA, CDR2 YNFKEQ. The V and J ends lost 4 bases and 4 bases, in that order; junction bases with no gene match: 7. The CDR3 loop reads CASSPGDRGHGETQYF. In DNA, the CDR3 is TGTGCCAGCAGCCCCGGGGACAGGGGGCACGGAGAGACCCAGTACTTC.

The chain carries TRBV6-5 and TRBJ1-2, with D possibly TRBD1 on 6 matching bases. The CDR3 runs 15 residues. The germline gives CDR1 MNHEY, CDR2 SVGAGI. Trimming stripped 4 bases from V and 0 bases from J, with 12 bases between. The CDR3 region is CASSWGQLANYGYTF. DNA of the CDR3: TGTGCCAGCAGTTGGGGGCAGTTAGCTAACTATGGCTACACCTTC.

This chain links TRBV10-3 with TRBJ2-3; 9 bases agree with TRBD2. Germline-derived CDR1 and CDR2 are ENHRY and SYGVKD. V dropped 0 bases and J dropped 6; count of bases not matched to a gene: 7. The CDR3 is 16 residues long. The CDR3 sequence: CAISESGTSNRDTQYF. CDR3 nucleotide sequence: TGTGCCATCAGTGAGTCGGGGACTAGCAATCGGGATACGCAGTATTTT.